The rows below give T cell receptor beta chains drawn from one sample of a study of blood T cell repertoires in COVID-19. Clones were read by immunoSEQ multiplex PCR, and TCRdb kept only the in-frame ones, dropping some. The sample records some 120,000 clones, more than 70% being singletons. Sequences were obtained from peripheral blood. The source is a man aged 70-80 years with acute or convalescent COVID-19. Both conserved end residues are part of each CDR3.

j_gene: TRBJ1-5
v_gene: TRBV21-1
CDR3aa: CASGGGRISNQPQHF

j_gene: TRBJ2-3
v_gene: TRBV5-1
CDR3aa: CASSLVPASGGASTDTQYF

j_gene: TRBJ2-1
v_gene: TRBV6-2/TRBV6-3
CDR3aa: CASSYSKPYNEQFF

j_gene: TRBJ1-4
v_gene: TRBV28
CDR3aa: CASRGGREKLFF

j_gene: TRBJ1-1
v_gene: TRBV20-1
CDR3aa: CRGVATEAFF

j_gene: TRBJ1-4
v_gene: TRBV18
CDR3aa: CASSPSSVGIRYNEKLFF

j_gene: TRBJ1-2
v_gene: TRBV19
CDR3aa: CASSNRGWGYTF

j_gene: TRBJ1-2
v_gene: TRBV5-1
CDR3aa: CASSATGDYGYTF

j_gene: TRBJ1-6
v_gene: TRBV21-1
CDR3aa: CASSKETGGRHYGNSPLHF

j_gene: TRBJ1-2
v_gene: TRBV10-3
CDR3aa: CAISGVGGTYGYTF

j_gene: TRBJ1-1
v_gene: TRBV11-3
CDR3aa: CASSLGRGTEAFF